Detailed here is one T cell receptor beta chain. Sequencing was performed with immunoSEQ multiplex PCR; in TCRdb, only in-frame clones are kept and a portion is missing. The sample records fewer than 120,000 clones, over 90% being singletons. This CDR3 comprises 21 residues. This sample is part of a study of T cell responses to AZD1222 COVID-19 vaccine. V is TRBV21-1 and J is TRBJ2-6. TRBV21-1 is reported as a pseudogene. Sequenced here: peripheral blood, sampled 28 days after the second AZD1222 dose. The clonotype originates from an adult who received the AZD1222 COVID-19 vaccine. CDR3 amino acids: CASSTLERVRGRQGGANVLTF. In nucleotides, the CDR3 is TGTGCCAGCAGCACCCTCGAGAGGGTTCGAGGAAGGCAGGGTGGGGCCAACGTCCTGACTTTC.